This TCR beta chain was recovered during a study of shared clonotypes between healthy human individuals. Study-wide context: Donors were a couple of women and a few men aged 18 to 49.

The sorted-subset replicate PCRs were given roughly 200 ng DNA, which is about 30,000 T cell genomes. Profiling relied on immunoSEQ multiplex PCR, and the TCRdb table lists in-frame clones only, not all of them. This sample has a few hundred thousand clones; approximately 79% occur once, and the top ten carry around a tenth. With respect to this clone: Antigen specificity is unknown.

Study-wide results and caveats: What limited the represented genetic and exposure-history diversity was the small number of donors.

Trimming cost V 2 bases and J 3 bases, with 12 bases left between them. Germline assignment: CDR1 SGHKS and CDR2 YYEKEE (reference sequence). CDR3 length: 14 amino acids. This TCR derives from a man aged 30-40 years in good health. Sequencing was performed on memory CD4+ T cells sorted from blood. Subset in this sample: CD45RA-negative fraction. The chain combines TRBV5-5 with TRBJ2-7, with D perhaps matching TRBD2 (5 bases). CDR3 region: CASSFVTGNYEQYF. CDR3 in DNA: TGTGCCAGCAGCTTTGTCACGGGGAACTACGAGCAGTACTTC.